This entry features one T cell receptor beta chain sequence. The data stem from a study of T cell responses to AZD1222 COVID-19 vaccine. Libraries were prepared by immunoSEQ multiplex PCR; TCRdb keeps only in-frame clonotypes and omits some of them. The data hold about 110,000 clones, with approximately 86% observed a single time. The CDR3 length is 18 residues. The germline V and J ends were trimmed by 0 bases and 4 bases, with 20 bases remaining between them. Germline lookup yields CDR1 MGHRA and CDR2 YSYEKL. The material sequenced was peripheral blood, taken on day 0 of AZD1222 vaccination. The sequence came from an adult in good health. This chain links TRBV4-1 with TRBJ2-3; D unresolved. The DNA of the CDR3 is TGCGCCAGCAGCCAAGATAAGACGCTTGGGGAATCCGCAGATACGCAGTATTTT. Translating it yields CASSQDKTLGESADTQYF.